These 32 T cell receptor beta chains share one sample of origin, sequenced in a study of T cells in localized non-small cell lung cancer. The table came from immunoSEQ multiplex PCR; TCRdb's copy has only in-frame clones and leaves some out. This table has about 70,000 clones, less than 85% appearing once. This material consisted of peripheral blood, taken before any cancer treatment. The source of these receptors is a female donor older than 55 with stage I lung adenocarcinoma.

The chain couples TRBV6-5 to TRBJ1-4; D unresolved. V lost 7 bases, J lost 7 bases, and 10 bases lay in between. The CDR3 extends over 12 amino acids. Germline values: CDR1 MNHEY, CDR2 SVGAGI. The chain's CDR3 is CASKGGGEKLFF. Here the CDR3 DNA reads TGTGCCAGCAAGGGAGGAGGTGAAAAACTGTTTTTT.

This chain links TRBV11-2 with TRBJ2-5; D is uncertain. The length of the CDR3 is 14 residues. The V gene's germline CDR1 is SGHAT and CDR2 FQNNGV. Between the trimmed V and J ends, which lost 1 base and 3 bases, there was a span of 9 bases. In DNA form, the CDR3 reads TGTGCCAGCAGCTTAGGAGCAGTAGAAGAGACCCAGTACTTC. Translating gives CASSLGAVEETQYF.

In its sample, this clone was seen once. This sequence joins TRBV7-2 and TRBJ2-1; D ambiguous. Trimming left V 4 bases short and J 4 bases short, with 8 bases between. CDR1 and CDR2 (germline): SGHTA, FQGNSA. The CDR3 is made up of 13 amino acids. The CDR3 coding sequence is TGTGCCAGCAGCTCCGAACCTTACAATGAGCAGTTCTTC. It is translated as CASSSEPYNEQFF.

This clone was seen only a few times. The chain employs TRBV28 and TRBJ2-1; 7 positions agree with TRBD2. CDR3 length: 15 amino acids. The germline CDR1 and CDR2 sequences are MDHEN and SYDVKM. J was trimmed by 6 bases and V by 2 bases; bases with no gene match: 7. The CDR3 bases are TGTGCCAGCAGTTTAGCGGGAGAAGGCACCAATGAGCAGTTCTTC. Amino acid sequence: CASSLAGEGTNEQFF.

The chain couples TRBV19 to TRBJ2-5; no definite D call. Trimming took 4 bases from V and 0 from J, leaving 6 bases between them. Germline V gene data show CDR1 as LNHDA and CDR2 as SQIVND (reference sequence). The CDR3 loop spans 13 amino acids. CDR3 sequence reads: CASSTPNQETQYF. CDR3 bases: TGTGCCAGTAGTACCCCTAACCAAGAGACCCAGTACTTC. Looking up the rest from reference TRBV19 and TRBJ2-5 gives the full variable domain: DGGITQSPKYLFRKEGQNVTLSCEQNLNHDAMYWYRQDPGQGLRLIYYSQIVNDFQKGDIAEGYSVSREKKESFPLTVTSAQKNPTAFYLCASSTPNQETQYFGPGTRLLVL.

V usage is TRBV28 and J usage is TRBJ2-3; possibly TRBD1 for D (5 bases). Per germline, CDR1 MDHEN and CDR2 SYDVKM. The CDR3 runs to 14 residues. V was shortened by 3 bases and J by 0 bases, with 7 bases between the two germline ends. CDR3 sequence (DNA): TGTGCCAGCAGTTTTACAGGTAGCACAGATACGCAGTATTTT. This codes for CASSFTGSTDTQYF. The full variable domain, its missing parts supplied by reference TRBV28 and TRBJ2-3, is DVKVTQSSRYLVKRTGEKVFLECVQDMDHENMFWYRQDPGLGLRLIYFSYDVKMKEKGDIPEGYSVSREKKERFSLILESASTNQTSMYLCASSFTGSTDTQYFGPGTRLTVL.

This clone was observed a handful of times. The chain joins TRBV7-8 to TRBJ1-1, with 9 bases fitting TRBD1. Germline V gene lookup returns CDR1 SGHVS and CDR2 FQNEAQ. Unmatched junction bases numbered 8, after V lost 4 bases and J lost 5 bases. The CDR3 is made up of 15 amino acids. In DNA form, the CDR3 reads TGTGCCAGCAGCTCCATACAGGGGGCCTTTACTGAAGCTTTCTTT. Translated, it gives CASSSIQGAFTEAFF.

The chain links TRBV5-4 to TRBJ1-3; 8 bases are a match to TRBD1. After removal of 4 bases from V and 3 bases from J, the junction contained 9 bases not matched to a gene. CDR3 length: 16 amino acids. CDR1 is SGHNT, CDR2 YYREEE, per germline (reference sequence). The CDR3 loop is CASSPFSGGVGNTIYF. Written as DNA, the CDR3 is TGTGCCAGCAGCCCCTTTTCAGGGGGCGTTGGAAACACCATATATTTT.

V and J are TRBV7-2 and TRBJ1-1; D unclear. This CDR3 is 13 amino acids long. Trimming pared 1 base from V and 5 bases from J, leaving 8 bases between. CDR1 SGHTA and CDR2 FQGNSA come from the germline V gene. In DNA form, the CDR3 reads TGTGCCAGCAGCTTAGGGTTGGAAACTGAAGCTTTCTTT. Its translation is CASSLGLETEAFF.

This clone was recorded only once. The genes are TRBV18 and TRBJ1-2; 8 nucleotides align to TRBD1. CDR3 size: 15 residues. In germline, CDR1 is KGHSH, CDR2 LQKENI. Trimming at V came to 2 bases and at J to 2 bases, leaving 4 bases not matched to a gene. In nucleotides, the CDR3 is TGTGCCAGCTCACCAACTACAGGGGGGAACTATGGCTACACCTTC. Translation gives CASSPTTGGNYGYTF.

This chain links TRBV29-1 with TRBJ1-4, with 9 bases lining up with TRBD1. The CDR3 totals 13 residues. CDR1 and CDR2 (germline): SQVTM, ANQGSEA. Losses at the gene ends were 7 bases for V and 5 bases for J; bases not matched to a gene: 5. The CDR3 nucleotides read TGCAGCGGGGGGACAGGGCCAAATGAAAAACTGTTTTTT. It codes for CSGGTGPNEKLFF.

CDR3 DNA sequence: TGTGCCAGCAGTTCCGGGGGGCAGCCCCAGCATTTT. It yields the protein CASSSGGQPQHF. This chain connects TRBV27 to TRBJ1-5; a possible D gene is TRBD1 (5 bases). Trimming removed 4 bases at V and 7 bases at J, with 8 bases between. The CDR3 spans 12 residues. Germline assignment: CDR1 MNHEY and CDR2 SMNVEV (reference sequence).

This chain uses TRBV2 with TRBJ1-1, with D tentatively TRBD1 (6 bases). The germline CDR1 and CDR2 sequences are SNHLY and FYNNEI. The CDR3 covers 13 residues. V gave up 7 bases and J gave up 0 bases, with 9 bases separating them. CDR3 bases: TGTGCCAGCATAAGGGACATGAACACTGAAGCTTTCTTT. Amino acid sequence: CASIRDMNTEAFF.

The chain couples TRBV5-8 to TRBJ2-5, with TRBD2 matching over 9 bases. Trimming removed 3 bases from V and 2 bases from J; junction bases left unmatched: 8. The CDR3 is 16 amino acids. Germline CDR1 and CDR2: SGHTS and YDEGEE. CDR3 residues: CASSSTTTSGQETQYF. CDR3 DNA sequence: TGTGCCAGCAGCTCCACTACGACTAGCGGACAAGAGACCCAGTACTTC.

The chain uses TRBV4-1 and TRBJ2-3; 7 nucleotides agree with TRBD2. Germline CDR1 is MGHRA and CDR2 is YSYEKL. Germline trimming cut 1 base from V and 2 bases from J; bases unmatched to any gene: 6. This CDR3 has 16 amino acids. CDR3 sequence reads: CASSQGGGGDTDTQYF. In DNA, the CDR3 is TGCGCCAGCAGCCAAGGGGGCGGGGGAGACACAGATACGCAGTATTTT.

This CDR3 is CASSLDVGLAYEQYF. For the CDR3, the DNA is TGCGCCAGCAGCTTGGATGTTGGCCTTGCCTACGAGCAGTACTTC. The chain uses TRBV5-1 and TRBJ2-7; D gene uncertain. V was cut by 0 bases and J by 2 bases, with 12 bases left in between. Germline loops: CDR1 SGHRS, CDR2 YFSETQ. This CDR3 is 15 amino acids long.

In this sample, this clone turned up once. The V call is TRBV11-3, the J call TRBJ2-1; tentatively, D is TRBD1 (6 bases). Germline V gene sequence: CDR1 SGHNT, CDR2 YENEEA. Trimming stripped 8 bases from V and 4 bases from J, with 12 bases between. CDR3 size: 13 residues. CDR3 DNA: TGTGCCAGCGCTACGGACAGATACAATGAGCAGTTCTTC. Translated, it gives CASATDRYNEQFF.

This clone was seen only a few times. The rearrangement uses TRBV28 and TRBJ1-2; 9 bases fit TRBD1. Germline loops: CDR1 MDHEN, CDR2 SYDVKM. Losses at the gene ends were 8 bases for V and 8 bases for J; bases not matched to a gene: 12. CDR3 length: 14 residues. The CDR3 loop reads CASLVRDRDQGYTF. For the CDR3, the DNA is TGTGCCAGCCTTGTCCGGGACAGGGATCAAGGCTACACCTTC.

This rearrangement joins TRBV10-2 to TRBJ1-4; the match to TRBD1 covers 7 bases. The germline gives CDR1 WSHSY, CDR2 SAAADI. The CDR3 length is 15 residues. V lost 6 bases, J lost 6 bases, and 10 bases stayed unmatched. CDR3 sequence: CASRRDSSLDEKLFF. CDR3 nucleotide sequence: TGCGCCAGCAGGAGGGACAGCAGCCTTGATGAAAAACTGTTTTTT.

V is TRBV2 and J is TRBJ1-1; D perhaps matches TRBD1 (6 bases). The germline V and J ends were trimmed by 11 bases and 5 bases, with 15 bases remaining between them. This CDR3 has 12 residues. Germline CDR1 SNHLY, CDR2 FYNNEI. The CDR3 loop is CAPLTQGTEAFF. Written as DNA, the CDR3 is TGTGCCCCTCTCACTCAGGGGACTGAAGCTTTCTTT.

The chain recombines TRBV2 with TRBJ2-4; no definite D call. The germline V gene encodes CDR1 SNHLY and CDR2 FYNNEI. The CDR3 spans 16 residues. Trimming took 6 bases from V and 1 from J, leaving 16 bases between them. In DNA form, the CDR3 reads TGTGCCAGCAGGGTAGACTTAGAGAAGGCCAAAAACATTCAGTACTTC. Translated, it gives CASRVDLEKAKNIQYF.

This chain uses TRBV5-1 with TRBJ2-5; 9 nucleotides match TRBD2. Trimming took 0 bases from V and 6 from J; bases not matched to a gene: 9. The CDR3 sequence is 16 residues long. CDR1 is SGHRS and CDR2 is YFSETQ in the germline V gene. The CDR3 DNA follows: TGCGCCAGCAGCTTGGACTTTGCGGGAGGGCCGAAGACCCAGTACTTC. This translates into CASSLDFAGGPKTQYF.

The chain uses TRBV5-5 and TRBJ2-5; 11 nucleotides align to TRBD1. This CDR3 has 16 residues. Per germline, CDR1 SGHKS and CDR2 YYEKEE (reference sequence). V dropped 4 bases and J dropped 3; count of bases not matched to a gene: 8. The CDR3 sequence is CASSPWGTGGKETQYF. The DNA for the CDR3 is TGTGCCAGCAGCCCCTGGGGGACAGGGGGAAAAGAGACCCAGTACTTC.

The chain employs TRBV5-1 and TRBJ1-1; D gene unclear. CDR1 and CDR2 from the germline V gene are SGHRS and YFSETQ. Trimming removed 0 bases from V and 6 bases from J, with 15 bases in between. The CDR3 length is 15 residues. The CDR3, as DNA: TGCGCCAGCAGCTTGGTGGCTGGGTTTGGAGCTGAAGCTTTCTTT. The encoded protein is CASSLVAGFGAEAFF.

The chain joins TRBV9 to TRBJ2-1; 8 nucleotides match TRBD2. Trimming cost V 3 bases and J 4 bases; bases outside gene matches: 9. Germline V gives CDR1 SGDLS, CDR2 YYNGEE. The CDR3 is 16 residues long. CDR3 bases: TGTGCCAGCAGCGCCCCCCCCGGGACTAGTTACAATGAGCAGTTCTTC. It codes for CASSAPPGTSYNEQFF.

The chain is built from TRBV6-5 and TRBJ1-1; D remains ambiguous. Deletions cut 11 bases from V and 6 bases from J, with 16 bases between. The germline V gene has CDR1 MNHEY and CDR2 SVGAGI. This CDR3 has 12 residues. The CDR3: CAARTYGSEAFF. DNA for the CDR3: TGTGCCGCCAGGACGTACGGGTCTGAAGCTTTCTTT.

The chain links TRBV27 to TRBJ1-4; tentative D call: TRBD1 (5 bases). Trimming cost V 0 bases and J 7 bases, with 24 bases left between them. From germline, CDR1 is MNHEY and CDR2 SMNVEV (reference sequence). The CDR3 covers 19 residues. The CDR3 coding sequence is TGTGCCAGCAGTTTATCGATCCCGGGGAGGGGAGGGTTCGGTGAAAAACTGTTTTTT. Amino acid sequence: CASSLSIPGRGGFGEKLFF.

The V and J genes are TRBV5-8 and TRBJ2-3, with a weak D call TRBD1 (5 bases). Trimming pared 4 bases from V and 4 bases from J, leaving 22 bases between. The CDR3 runs to 17 residues. Germline CDR1 reads SGHTS; CDR2 reads YDEGEE. For the CDR3, the DNA is TGTGCCAGCAGCGCTGGGATCACAAGGGGCTGGGCAGATACGCAGTATTTT. Translating it yields CASSAGITRGWADTQYF.

This clone has a handful of counts. CDR3 protein: CASSQAHRGYGYTF. The CDR3, as DNA: TGCGCCAGCAGCCAAGCTCACCGTGGCTATGGCTACACCTTC. The chain recombines TRBV4-1 with TRBJ1-2, with D hard to call. CDR1 MGHRA and CDR2 YSYEKL come from the germline V gene. The V and J ends lost 1 base and 4 bases respectively, with 10 bases between them. This CDR3 spans 14 amino acids.

J is TRBJ2-7 and V is TRBV21-1. TRBV21-1 is recorded as a pseudogene. The length of the CDR3 is 13 residues. The CDR3 region has the DNA TGTGCCAGCAGCAAACCCGCCCCGGGCAAGGGAAACTTC. Protein product: CASSKPAPGKGNF.

In this sample, this clone turned up once. The rearrangement joins TRBV2 to TRBJ1-2; weak D call: TRBD1 (5 bases). The CDR3 extends over 13 amino acids. Germline V gives CDR1 SNHLY, CDR2 FYNNEI. Trimming shortened V by 7 bases and J by 4 bases, and 13 bases separated the two germline ends. This CDR3 is CASIGAGLYGYTF. The CDR3 nucleotides are TGTGCCAGCATTGGGGCAGGGCTCTATGGCTACACCTTC.

V is TRBV5-1 and J is TRBJ1-2, with TRBD1 matching over 7 bases. V was pared by 4 bases and J by 8 bases, with 11 bases of the junction left unmatched. CDR3 length: 14 residues. The germline gives CDR1 SGHRS, CDR2 YFSETQ. In nucleotides, the CDR3 is TGCGCCAGCAGCAAAAACCCAGGGGGTAGCGGCTACACCTTC. Protein product: CASSKNPGGSGYTF.